This is a list of T cell receptor beta chains from one sample in a study of blood T cell repertoires in COVID-19. Some clones are missing from TCRdb's copy, which holds only in-frame ones; the method was immunoSEQ multiplex PCR. The table shows some 70,000 clones, with approximately 80% occurring only once. Specimen: peripheral blood. The receptors stem from a man at least 80 years old with acute or convalescent COVID-19. Each CDR3 is given with its conserved first and last residue. The D gene is left open where the match is weak. Size is omitted from some rows. Given values are once, few, many or a class for expanded clones.

d_gene,v_gene,len,j_gene,abundance,CDR3aa,CDR3nt
-,TRBV14,14,TRBJ2-7,-,CASSLQGPPGEQYF,TGTGCCAGCAGCCTACAGGGTCCACCGGGAGAGCAGTACTTC
TRBD2,TRBV27,13,TRBJ2-3,-,CASSPGGADTQYF,TGTGCCAGCAGCCCGGGGGGGGCAGATACGCAGTATTTT
-,TRBV5-5,16,TRBJ1-4,-,CASSLAGGDYNEKLFF,TGTGCCAGCAGCTTGGCCGGGGGGGACTATAATGAAAAACTGTTTTTT
-,TRBV27,16,TRBJ2-2,-,CASSLRAGWNTGELFF,TGTGCCAGCAGTTTACGGGCAGGGTGGAACACCGGGGAGCTGTTTTTT
-,TRBV29-1,13,TRBJ2-1,-,CSVGTSSYNEQFF,TGCAGCGTTGGAACGAGCTCCTACAATGAGCAGTTCTTC
-,TRBV2,14,TRBJ1-1,-,CASSDDLGDTEAFF,TGTGCCAGCAGTGATGACCTAGGGGACACTGAAGCTTTCTTT
-,TRBV30,13,TRBJ1-1,-,CAGGGRLGTEAFF,TGTGCCGGTGGAGGTCGACTTGGGACTGAAGCTTTCTTT
-,TRBV5-1,13,TRBJ1-1,-,CASSLGELTEAFF,TGCGCCAGCAGCTTAGGGGAATTGACTGAAGCTTTCTTT
TRBD1,TRBV5-5,17,TRBJ1-1,-,CASSLGGQGALNTEAFF,TGTGCCAGCAGCCTGGGGGGACAGGGGGCCTTGAACACTGAAGCTTTCTTT
-,TRBV11-1,14,TRBJ1-2,-,CASSFQEGDYGYTF,TGTGCCAGCAGCTTCCAAGAGGGGGACTATGGCTACACCTTC
TRBD1,TRBV12-3/TRBV12-4,13,TRBJ2-2,-,CASTGGAAGELFF,TGTGCCAGCACAGGGGGCGCGGCCGGGGAGCTGTTTTTT
TRBD2,TRBV7-2,16,TRBJ2-3,-,CASRPRTSGTPDTQYF,TGTGCCAGCAGGCCCCGGACTAGCGGGACCCCAGATACGCAGTATTTT
TRBD1,TRBV10-3,14,TRBJ2-1,-,CAISPGTADNEQFF,TGTGCCATCAGCCCCGGGACAGCTGACAATGAGCAGTTCTTC
TRBD2,TRBV4-1,17,TRBJ2-7,-,CASSLNLVAGGSYEQYF,TGCGCCAGCAGCCTCAACCTCGTAGCGGGAGGGTCCTACGAGCAGTACTTC
TRBD1,TRBV5-1,14,TRBJ1-1,-,CASSYGQGGTEAFF,TGCGCCAGCAGCTATGGACAGGGGGGCACTGAAGCTTTCTTT
-,TRBV5-5,13,TRBJ1-1,-,CASSLSQTPEAFF,TGTGCCAGCAGCTTATCGCAGACACCTGAAGCTTTCTTT
-,TRBV6-4,15,TRBJ2-7,-,CASSDSRFEQYEQYF,TGTGCCAGCAGTGACTCGAGATTCGAACAGTACGAGCAGTACTTC
TRBD2,TRBV5-4,14,TRBJ2-1,-,CASSPKLAGLEQFF,TGTGCCAGCAGCCCAAAACTAGCGGGGCTGGAGCAGTTCTTC
-,TRBV28,15,TRBJ1-2,-,CASSLDTVSHYGYTF,TGTGCCAGCAGTTTAGACACAGTATCGCACTATGGCTACACCTTC
-,TRBV2,14,TRBJ2-5,-,CASSVGYTQETQYF,TGTGCCAGCAGTGTGGGCTACACCCAAGAGACCCAGTACTTC
TRBD2,TRBV9,17,TRBJ2-1,-,CASSVGSGREASDEQFF,TGTGCCAGCAGCGTCGGTAGCGGGAGGGAGGCCTCAGATGAGCAGTTCTTC
TRBD1,TRBV28,16,TRBJ1-5,-,CASSPSGQGLNQPQHF,TGTGCCAGCAGCCCGTCCGGACAGGGCCTTAATCAGCCCCAGCATTTT
TRBD1,TRBV18,16,TRBJ2-5,-,CASSSRDRVSPETQYF,TGTGCCAGCTCATCCCGGGACAGGGTTTCGCCGGAGACCCAGTACTTC
TRBD1,TRBV25-1,13,TRBJ1-6,-,CASRQGWGSPLHF,TGTGCCAGCCGACAGGGGTGGGGTTCACCCCTCCACTTT
-,TRBV5-1,16,TRBJ2-2,-,CASNLFGGEVTGELFF,TGCGCCAGCAATCTTTTTGGGGGCGAAGTCACCGGGGAGCTGTTTTTT
-,TRBV5-1,14,TRBJ1-5,-,CASSTGDSNQPQHF,TGCGCCAGCAGTACGGGGGATAGCAATCAGCCCCAGCATTTT
-,TRBV27,14,TRBJ1-2,few,CASSLSRGVYGYTF,TGTGCCAGCAGTTTATCCCGGGGGGTATATGGCTACACCTTC